This T cell receptor (beta chain) was sequenced during a study of cytomegalovirus exposure and HLA in healthy donors. Both 60 Vbeta primers and 13 Jbeta primers went into the PCR. Profiling relied on immunoSEQ multiplex PCR, and the TCRdb table lists in-frame clones only, not all of them. The table lists about 80,000 clones, under 65% of them singletons. This clone was counted only a few times. The target antigen is unknown. Findings of the study overall: Later analysis revealed greater clonal expansion in HLA-associated TCR beta chains than in equally common others. Whilst most TCR sequences proved rare, a subset of public TCRs occurred across many donors. Productive status was seen about 87% or about 30% of the time for most TCR beta V segments in an earlier analysis.

The germline CDR1 and CDR2 sequences are MNHNS and SASEGT. CDR3 length: 13 amino acids. Trimming pared 3 bases from V and 7 bases from J, leaving 10 bases between. This receptor was identified in a male donor in good health and CMV-seropositive. Sequenced: PBMCs. This chain joins TRBV6-1 and TRBJ1-5; D gene uncertain. The CDR3 region has the DNA TGTGCCAGCAGTGAGGGAGGGCGGCAGCCCCAGCATTTT. Protein: CASSEGGRQPQHF.